These 6 T cell receptor beta chains came from one sample sequenced in a study of cytomegalovirus exposure and HLA in healthy donors. The study ran its PCR with 60 Vbeta and 13 Jbeta primers. Assay: immunoSEQ multiplex PCR; the TCRdb copy retains only in-frame clones and omits some. The sample consists of 120,000 to 150,000 clones, about two thirds of them appearing once. The specimen sequenced was PBMCs. These receptors all stem from a man aged 35-49 years in good health and CMV-seronegative.

The rearrangement uses TRBV11-3 and TRBJ1-1; no reliable D call. The CDR3 is made up of 13 amino acids. Trimming removed 5 bases from V and 2 bases from J, with 9 bases in between. Looked up from germline, CDR1 is SGHNT and CDR2 is YENEEA. The chain's CDR3 is CASSVNRNTEAFF. CDR3 DNA sequence: TGTGCCAGCAGCGTAAATAGAAACACTGAAGCTTTCTTT. The whole variable domain, remainder taken from reference TRBV11-3 and TRBJ1-1, is EAGVVQSPRYKIIEKKQPVAFWCNPISGHNTLYWYLQNLGQGPELLIRYENEEAVDDSQLPKDRFSAERLKGVDSTLKIQPAELGDSAVYLCASSVNRNTEAFFGQGTRLTVV.

This chain connects TRBV7-9 to TRBJ1-2, with D unresolved. The germline V gene encodes CDR1 SEHNR and CDR2 FQNEAQ (reference sequence). Trimming pared 1 base from V and 5 bases from J, leaving 11 bases between. CDR3 length: 14 amino acids. The DNA for the CDR3 is TGTGCCAGCAGCTTAGGAACCGCCGGGTATGGCTACACCTTC. Its protein is CASSLGTAGYGYTF.

The rearrangement uses TRBV27 and TRBJ1-5; D is uncertain. Trimming took off 3 bases at V and 4 bases at J, with 7 bases between the two ends. The CDR3 has 13 residues. CDR1 and CDR2 from the germline V gene are MNHEY and SMNVEV (reference sequence). CDR3 nucleotides: TGTGCCAGCAGTTTCGAGAGGAATCAGCCCCAGCATTTT. As protein: CASSFERNQPQHF.

V gene TRBV2 combines with J gene TRBJ2-1, with 7 positions matching TRBD2. J lost 5 bases, V lost 7 bases, and 5 bases had no gene match. The CDR3 is 13 amino acids. Germline V gene data show CDR1 as SNHLY and CDR2 as FYNNEI. DNA for the CDR3: TGTGCCAGCACTTTCGGGACTAACAATGAGCAGTTCTTC. Translation gives CASTFGTNNEQFF. Combining the CDR3 with reference TRBV2 and TRBJ2-1 gives the whole variable domain EPEVTQTPSHQVTQMGQEVILRCVPISNHLYFYWYRQILGQKVEFLVSFYNNEISEKSEIFDDQFSVERPDGSNFTLKIRSTKLEDSAMYFCASTFGTNNEQFFGPGTRLTVL.

The gene calls are TRBV30 and TRBJ1-2; D is unresolved. CDR1 is GTSNPN and CDR2 is SVGIG in the germline V gene (reference sequence). This CDR3 has 16 residues. V lost 2 bases and J 0 bases, leaving 16 bases between the germline ends. The CDR3 coding sequence is TGTGCCTGGAGTCTTATCTGGGCCCCTCCTAACTATGGCTACACCTTC. It codes for CAWSLIWAPPNYGYTF.

This chain links TRBV5-6 with TRBJ2-1; TRBD1 matches 9 bases. The CDR3 covers 13 residues. J was trimmed by 13 bases and V by 0 bases; bases with no gene match: 5. Per germline, CDR1 SGHDT and CDR2 YYEEEE. For the CDR3, the DNA is TGTGCCAGCAGCTTGGGACAGGGGGATATACAGTTCTTC. It codes for CASSLGQGDIQFF.